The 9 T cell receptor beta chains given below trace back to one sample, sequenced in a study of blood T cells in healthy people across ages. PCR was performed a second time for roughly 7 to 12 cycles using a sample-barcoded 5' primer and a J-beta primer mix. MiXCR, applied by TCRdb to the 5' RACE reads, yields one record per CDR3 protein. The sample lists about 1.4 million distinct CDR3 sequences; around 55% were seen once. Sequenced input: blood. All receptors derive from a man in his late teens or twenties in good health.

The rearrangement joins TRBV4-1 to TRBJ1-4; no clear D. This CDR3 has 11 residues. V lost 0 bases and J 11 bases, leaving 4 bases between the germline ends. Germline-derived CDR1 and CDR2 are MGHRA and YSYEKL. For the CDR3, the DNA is TGCGCCAGCAGCCAAGAAGGTAAACTGTTTTTT. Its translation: CASSQEGKLFF.

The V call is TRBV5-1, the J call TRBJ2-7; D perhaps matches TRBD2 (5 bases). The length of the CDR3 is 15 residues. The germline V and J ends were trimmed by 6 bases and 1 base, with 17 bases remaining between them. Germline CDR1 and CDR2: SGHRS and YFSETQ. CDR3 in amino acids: CASKRSRVNSYEQYF. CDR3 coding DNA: TGCGCCAGCAAACGCTCGCGGGTGAATTCCTACGAGCAGTACTTC.

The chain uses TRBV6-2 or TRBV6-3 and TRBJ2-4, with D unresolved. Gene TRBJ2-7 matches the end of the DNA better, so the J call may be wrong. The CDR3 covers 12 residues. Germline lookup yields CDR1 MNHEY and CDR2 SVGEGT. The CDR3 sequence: CASSYVHYEQYF. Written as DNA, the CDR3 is TGTGCCAGCAGTTATGTACACTACGAGCAGTACTTC.

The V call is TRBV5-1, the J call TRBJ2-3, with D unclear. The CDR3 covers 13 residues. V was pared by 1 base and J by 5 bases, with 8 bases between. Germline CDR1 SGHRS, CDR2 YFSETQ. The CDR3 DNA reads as TGCGCCAGCAGCTTGTGGGTAGGAGATACGCAGTATTTT. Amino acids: CASSLWVGDTQYF.

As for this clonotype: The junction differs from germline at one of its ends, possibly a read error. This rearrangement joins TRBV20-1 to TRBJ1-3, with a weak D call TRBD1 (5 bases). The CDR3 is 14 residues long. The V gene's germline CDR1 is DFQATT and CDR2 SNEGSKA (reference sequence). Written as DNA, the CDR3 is TGTAGTGCTGGGGGAGGGATTTCAGGAAACACCATATATTTT. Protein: CSAGGGISGNTIYF.

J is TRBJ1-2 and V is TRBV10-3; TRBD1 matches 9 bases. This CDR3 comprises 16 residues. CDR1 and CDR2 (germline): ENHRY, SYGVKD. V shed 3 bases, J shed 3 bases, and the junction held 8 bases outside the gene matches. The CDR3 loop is CAISDPEGDRDYGYTF. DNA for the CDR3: TGTGCCATCAGTGACCCCGAAGGGGACAGGGACTATGGCTACACCTTC.

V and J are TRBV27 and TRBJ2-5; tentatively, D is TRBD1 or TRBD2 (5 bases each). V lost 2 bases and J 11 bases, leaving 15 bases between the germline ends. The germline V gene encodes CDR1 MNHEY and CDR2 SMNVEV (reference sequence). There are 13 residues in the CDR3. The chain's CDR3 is CASSLTTGQEQYF. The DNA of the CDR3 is TGTGCCAGCAGTTTAACGACGGGGCAGGAGCAGTACTTC.

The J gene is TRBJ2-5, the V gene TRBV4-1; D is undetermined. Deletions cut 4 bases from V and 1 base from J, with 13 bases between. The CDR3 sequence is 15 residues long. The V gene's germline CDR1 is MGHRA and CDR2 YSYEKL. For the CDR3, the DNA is TGCGCCAGCAGCCGCGCTGGCCGCTCCCAAGAGACCCAGTACTTC. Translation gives CASSRAGRSQETQYF.

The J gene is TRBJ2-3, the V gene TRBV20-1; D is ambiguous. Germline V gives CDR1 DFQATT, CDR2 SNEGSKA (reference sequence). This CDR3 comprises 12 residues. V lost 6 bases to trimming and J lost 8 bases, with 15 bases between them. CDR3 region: CSATGPSVTQYF. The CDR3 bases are TGCAGTGCCACCGGGCCCTCGGTTACGCAGTATTTT.